This record concerns one T cell receptor beta chain sequence. Its antigen is currently unknown. The sample is drawn from a study of shared clonotypes between healthy human individuals. Study as a whole: Researchers drew samples from a couple of women and a few men aged 18 to 49. Findings and caveats of the study: Naive CD4 clonotypes were shared across a handful of donors at roughly 4.6%. Limitation of the genetic and exposure-history diversity represented came from the few donors.

The V gene's germline CDR1 is SEHNR and CDR2 FQNEAQ (reference sequence). The CDR3 loop spans 17 amino acids. Between the trimmed V and J ends, which lost 2 bases and 1 base, there was a span of 14 bases. Only in-frame clones appear in the TCRdb table, and some are missing; sequencing was by immunoSEQ multiplex PCR. The sample records about 520,000 clones, roughly 95% being singletons. Each donor was a Caucasian adult residing in Nashville, Tennessee. The sequence was collected from a woman aged 25 to 39 in good health. The sequenced sample was naive CD4+ T cells sorted from blood. Stated subset: CD45RA+ positively selected. J is TRBJ2-2 and V is TRBV7-9; no clear D gene. CDR3 sequence: CASSLYLLAVNTGELFF. The CDR3 nucleotides read TGTGCCAGCAGCTTATACCTCCTTGCGGTGAACACCGGGGAGCTGTTTTTT.